This T cell receptor (beta chain) is from a study of T cell changes during pregnancy in multiple sclerosis. Assay used: immunoSEQ multiplex PCR; TCRdb lists only in-frame clones, some missing. The table has fewer than 85,000 clones, roughly 90% seen once. J gave up 6 bases and V 8 bases, and 5 bases lay outside the gene matches. From germline, CDR1 is DFQATT and CDR2 SNEGSKA (reference sequence). CDR3 length: 11 residues. The chain carries TRBV20-1 and TRBJ2-3, with 7 bases fitting TRBD1. Sequencing was performed on peripheral blood, taken before pregnancy. The TCR originated in a female donor with multiple sclerosis, enrolled in a pregnancy study. Here the CDR3 DNA reads TGCAGTCGACAGGGCCCTGATACGCAGTATTTT. Translated, it gives CSRQGPDTQYF.